This T cell receptor (beta chain) was found in a study of blood T cell repertoires in COVID-19. Overall study context: Nucleic acid was either cDNA or gDNA, and it came from T cells, B-cell-depleted T cells, or PBMCs.

Germline V gene data show CDR1 as SGHNT and CDR2 as YYREEE (reference sequence). This CDR3 is built from 14 residues. V lost 2 bases, J lost 5 bases, and 4 bases stayed unmatched. Libraries were prepared by immunoSEQ multiplex PCR; TCRdb keeps only in-frame clonotypes and omits some of them. The sample consists of some 120,000 clones, around 87% of them appearing once. This clone was detected only once. The chain is built from TRBV5-4 and TRBJ1-2, with 9 bases lining up with TRBD1. The sequenced sample was peripheral blood. The TCR was taken from a woman aged 55 to 70 with acute or convalescent COVID-19. The CDR3 loop reads CASSFTGGHYGYTF. The CDR3 nucleotides read TGTGCCAGCAGCTTTACAGGGGGCCATTATGGCTACACCTTC.